These 8 T cell receptor beta chains originate from one sample sequenced in a study of CXCR3-negative and CXCR3-positive naive CD8 T cells. The libraries of TRB cDNA were constructed through 5' RACE using UMI labels. Following a re-call of the 5' RACE reads, TCRdb has one entry per CDR3 protein and lacks DNA. Reported are approximately 47,000 distinct CDR3 sequences; the ten largest clones contain under 2.5%. The sample was naive CXCR3- CD8+ T cells from blood. The subset: CD45RO-CCR7+CD27+CD95- naive CD8+ T cells lacking CXCR3 (TNR3-). Receptors originate from a human donor in good health. Some clones in this sample may be carry-over from other donors' samples.

The rearrangement uses TRBV5-4 and TRBJ2-3; TCRdb returns TRBD2, unconfirmable since there is no DNA. The V gene's germline CDR1 is SGHNT and CDR2 YYREEE (reference sequence). The CDR3 spans 17 residues. Here the CDR3 reads CASSLRGGKTSTDTQYF.

This chain links TRBV4-1 with TRBJ2-3; TCRdb returns TRBD1, unconfirmable since there is no DNA. CDR1 is MGHRA and CDR2 is YSYEKL in the germline V gene. The CDR3 sequence is 17 residues long. This CDR3 is CASSQDGPAGATDTQYF.

The chain joins TRBV6-2 or TRBV6-3 to TRBJ1-1; TCRdb names TRBD1, which stays unverified in the absence of DNA. CDR1 MNHEY and CDR2 SVGEGT come from the germline V gene. CDR3 length: 16 residues. This CDR3 reads CASRPPLDSRRTEAFF.

The V call is TRBV7-8, the J call TRBJ2-7. This CDR3 is built from 13 residues. Per the germline V gene, CDR1 is SGHVS and CDR2 is FQNEAQ. The CDR3 here is CASSQTSSYEQYF. The full variable domain, in which reference TRBV7-8 and TRBJ2-7 provide the parts outside the CDR3, is GAGVSQSPRYKVAKRGQDVALRCDPISGHVSLFWYQQALGQGPEFLTYFQNEAQLDKSGLPSDRFFAERPEGSVSTLKIQRTQQEDSAVYLCASSQTSSYEQYFGPGTRLTVT.

The chain is built from TRBV6-5 and TRBJ1-3; the D call of TRBD1 rests on TCRdb alone, since no DNA is present to check it. The CDR3 contains 19 residues. CDR1 MNHEY and CDR2 SVGAGI come from the germline V gene. The CDR3 here is CASSPELGRGLFSGNTIYF.

The CDR3 sequence: CASSLATSGRTDTQYF. The chain uses TRBV28 and TRBJ2-3; checking the TCRdb D call of TRBD2 is not possible without DNA. The CDR3 is 16 amino acids. Germline V CDR1 and CDR2: MDHEN, SYDVKM. The whole variable domain, filled in from reference TRBV28 and TRBJ2-3, reads DVKVTQSSRYLVKRTGEKVFLECVQDMDHENMFWYRQDPGLGLRLIYFSYDVKMKEKGDIPEGYSVSREKKERFSLILESASTNQTSMYLCASSLATSGRTDTQYFGPGTRLTVL.

This chain links TRBV5-1 with TRBJ1-1. CDR1 and CDR2 from the germline V gene are SGHRS and YFSETQ. The CDR3 is made up of 14 amino acids. This CDR3 reads CASSPYEENTEAFF. The complete variable domain, with remaining parts taken from reference TRBV5-1 and TRBJ1-1, reads KAGVTQTPRYLIKTRGQQVTLSCSPISGHRSVSWYQQTPGQGLQFLFEYFSETQRNKGNFPGRFSGRQFSNSRSEMNVSTLELGDSALYLCASSPYEENTEAFFGQGTRLTVV.

The chain employs TRBV12-3 or TRBV12-4 and TRBJ2-3; the TRBD1 assignment by TCRdb is unverifiable without DNA. The CDR3 contains 15 residues. CDR3 sequence: CASSSEEGRGDTQYF.